What follows describes a single TCR beta chain. Antigen specificity is unknown. The validation cohort, a group of over a hundred subjects, included the donors and was separate from the roughly 720-subject first cohort. The protocol was immunoSEQ multiplex PCR, while the TCRdb copy is restricted to in-frame clones and leaves out a portion. The profile shows about 310,000 clones, approximately 86% of them singletons. These data originate in a study of cytomegalovirus exposure and HLA in healthy donors. Broader study findings: Usually a TCR sequence was rare, but some public TCRs were found in many donors.

Sequencing was done on a sample of PBMCs. The source of this sequence is a man aged 30 to 39 in good health and CMV-seronegative.

The CDR3 coding sequence is TGTGCCAGCAGCTTACTGGGGCCCTCGAATTCACCCCTCCACTTT. Encoded protein: CASSLLGPSNSPLHF. The chain is built from TRBV7-9 and TRBJ1-6; tentative D call: TRBD1 (5 bases). V was shortened by 2 bases and J by 7 bases, with 12 bases between the two germline ends. CDR3 length equals 15 residues. The germline V gene encodes CDR1 SEHNR and CDR2 FQNEAQ (reference sequence).